A single sample gave rise to the 28 T cell receptor beta chains below, sequenced in a study of blood T cell repertoires in COVID-19. Repertoires were generated with immunoSEQ multiplex PCR, while TCRdb's copy carries only in-frame clones and drops some. The sample has 68,000 or so clones, over 70% seen once. The sequenced material came from peripheral blood. The receptors were sampled from a human donor in a cohort sampled during active COVID-19.

This clone was observed a single time. The chain employs TRBV7-9 and TRBJ1-2, with D perhaps matching TRBD1 (6 bases). The V gene lost 5 bases and the J gene lost 2 bases, with 24 bases spanning the gap. This CDR3 spans 18 amino acids. Germline V gene sequence: CDR1 SEHNR, CDR2 FQNEAQ (reference sequence). CDR3 sequence reads: CASSRGGREQGRNYGYTF. For the CDR3, the DNA is TGTGCCAGCAGCCGAGGGGGAAGGGAACAGGGAAGGAACTATGGCTACACCTTC. The full variable domain, in which reference TRBV7-9 and TRBJ1-2 provide the parts outside the CDR3, is DTGVSQNPRHKITKRGQNVTFRCDPISEHNRLYWYRQTLGQGPEFLTYFQNEAQLEKSRLLSDRFSAERPKGSFSTLEIQRTEQGDSAMYLCASSRGGREQGRNYGYTFGSGTRLTVV.

V and J are TRBV5-1 and TRBJ1-2, with D unclear. Germline V gene data show CDR1 as SGHRS and CDR2 as YFSETQ. The CDR3 spans 15 residues. Between the trimmed V and J ends, which lost 0 bases and 6 bases, there was a span of 15 bases. This chain's CDR3 is CASSLASGGRDGYTF. CDR3 in DNA: TGCGCCAGCAGCTTGGCCAGTGGAGGGAGGGATGGCTACACCTTC.

V usage is TRBV5-1 and J usage is TRBJ1-1; D ambiguous. This CDR3 is 14 amino acids long. Germline-derived CDR1 and CDR2 are SGHRS and YFSETQ. V was pared by 5 bases and J by 1 base, with 12 bases between. The CDR3 coding sequence is TGCGCCAGCAGTTACGGAGGTTGGAACACTGAAGCTTTCTTT. Translation: CASSYGGWNTEAFF.

The CDR3 region is CASSSLGQEILPNTGELFF. The CDR3 nucleotides are TGTGCCAGCAGCAGCCTGGGACAAGAGATACTCCCGAACACCGGGGAGCTGTTTTTT. The V call is TRBV28, the J call TRBJ2-2; D is perhaps TRBD1 (6 bases). V gave up 6 bases and J gave up 0 bases, with 23 bases separating them. CDR3 length: 19 residues. Germline values: CDR1 MDHEN, CDR2 SYDVKM.

The J gene is TRBJ2-3, the V gene TRBV30; TRBD2 matches 7 bases. The CDR3 covers 15 residues. Germline V CDR1 and CDR2: GTSNPN, SVGIG (reference sequence). Trimming removed 2 bases from V and 0 bases from J; junction bases left unmatched: 5. The CDR3 DNA follows: TGTGCCTGGAGTTCTAGCGGAGTTAGCACAGATACGCAGTATTTT. Translated: CAWSSSGVSTDTQYF.

The CDR3 DNA sequence: TGCGCCAGCAGCTTACCCGGGACAGCTTACAATGAGCAGTTCTTC. Amino acid sequence: CASSLPGTAYNEQFF. The chain joins TRBV5-1 to TRBJ2-1; 7 positions agree with TRBD1. Trimming took 2 bases from V and 4 from J; bases not matched to a gene: 6. Germline CDR1 reads SGHRS; CDR2 reads YFSETQ. The CDR3 totals 15 residues.

The chain combines TRBV28 with TRBJ2-7, with 8 positions matching TRBD1. Trimming cost V 7 bases and J 5 bases; bases outside gene matches: 7. CDR1 is MDHEN and CDR2 is SYDVKM in the germline V gene. CDR3 length equals 13 residues. CDR3 residues: CASTRQGSHEQYF. The CDR3 nucleotides read TGTGCCAGCACGAGACAGGGGTCCCACGAGCAGTACTTC.

The DNA for the CDR3 is TGTGCCAGCAGTGAGATCCGGGGGTCCTACAATGAGCAGTTCTTC. Its protein is CASSEIRGSYNEQFF. The V gene is TRBV6-1, the J gene TRBJ2-1; possibly TRBD2 for D (6 bases). The CDR3 is made up of 15 amino acids. CDR1 is MNHNS, CDR2 SASEGT, per germline. V dropped 3 bases and J dropped 1 base, with 10 bases sitting between them.

The V call is TRBV11-3, the J call TRBJ1-1; 9 nucleotides match TRBD1. Looked up from germline, CDR1 is SGHNT and CDR2 is YENEEA. The junction had 6 bases not matched to a gene; V was cut back by 5 bases and J by 5 bases. The CDR3 spans 14 residues. Here the CDR3 DNA reads TGTGCCAGCAGCCCTCGACAGGGGGAGACTGAAGCTTTCTTT. Its protein is CASSPRQGETEAFF. Full variable domain (missing parts from reference TRBV11-3 and TRBJ1-1): EAGVVQSPRYKIIEKKQPVAFWCNPISGHNTLYWYLQNLGQGPELLIRYENEEAVDDSQLPKDRFSAERLKGVDSTLKIQPAELGDSAVYLCASSPRQGETEAFFGQGTRLTVV.

The rearrangement uses TRBV9 and TRBJ1-2; 10 positions agree with TRBD1. The CDR3 is made up of 16 amino acids. CDR1 SGDLS and CDR2 YYNGEE come from the germline V gene. V trimming: 0 bases; J trimming: 4 bases; junction bases outside the gene matches: 6. DNA for the CDR3: TGTGCCAGCAGCGTAGAATTGGGACAGGGGAGCTATGGCTACACCTTC. This encodes CASSVELGQGSYGYTF.

This chain connects TRBV12-5 to TRBJ1-2; D is unclear. The CDR3 runs 12 residues. V lost 4 bases and J lost 8, with 11 bases in between. In germline, CDR1 is LGHNT, CDR2 FRNRAP. Here the CDR3 DNA reads TGTGCTAGTGGTTCGGCCCGGGGAGGCTACACCTTC. This codes for CASGSARGGYTF.

The chain employs TRBV30 and TRBJ1-4; no reliable D call. CDR1 and CDR2 from the germline V gene are GTSNPN and SVGIG (reference sequence). The CDR3 is 12 residues long. The V end was cut by 3 bases, the J end by 7 bases, with 9 bases between. The CDR3 protein is CAWRVSGEKLFF. The CDR3 region has the DNA TGTGCCTGGAGAGTTAGCGGTGAAAAACTGTTTTTT.

This clone showed up just once. The J gene is TRBJ2-1, the V gene TRBV7-3; possibly TRBD2 for D (5 bases). Trimming removed 1 base from V and 2 bases from J, with 9 bases in between. Germline CDR1 reads SGHTA; CDR2 reads FQGTGA. The CDR3 covers 15 residues. In DNA, the CDR3 is TGTGCCAGCAGCTTAAATAGCGCAACCTACAATGAGCAGTTCTTC. Amino acid sequence: CASSLNSATYNEQFF.

The chain links TRBV7-9 to TRBJ2-3; the match to TRBD2 covers 10 bases. The CDR3 has 16 amino acids. The V segment lost 4 bases and the J segment 4 bases; nucleotides outside the gene matches: 8. Per germline, CDR1 SEHNR and CDR2 FQNEAQ (reference sequence). The CDR3 loop is CASSSLAGGQADTQYF. Here the CDR3 DNA reads TGTGCCAGCAGCTCCTTAGCGGGAGGCCAGGCAGATACGCAGTATTTT.

The chain combines TRBV25-1 with TRBJ1-2; no definite D call. V dropped 5 bases and J dropped 0 bases, with 7 bases sitting between them. The V gene's germline CDR1 is MGHDK and CDR2 SYGVNS. There are 13 residues in the CDR3. The CDR3 bases are TGTGCCAGCAGTCTTGAGTCTAACTATGGCTACACCTTC. Translating it yields CASSLESNYGYTF.

V and J are TRBV3-1 (or the pseudogene TRBV3-2) and TRBJ2-5; 10 bases are a match to TRBD2. The CDR3 loop spans 16 amino acids. Germline V CDR1 and CDR2: LGHDT, YNNKEL (reference sequence). V lost 0 bases to trimming and J lost 4 bases; unmatched junction nucleotides: 5. The DNA for the CDR3 is TGTGCCAGCAGCCAAGATCCAGCGGGGGGGCGAGAGACCCAGTACTTC. It specifies CASSQDPAGGRETQYF.

V and J are TRBV6-1 and TRBJ1-5, with D perhaps TRBD1 (5 bases). Per germline, CDR1 MNHNS and CDR2 SASEGT. The CDR3 consists of 16 residues. The V end was cut by 1 base, the J end by 7 bases, with 17 bases between. The CDR3 is CASSEGGRGRGQPQHF. The DNA of the CDR3 is TGTGCCAGCAGTGAAGGGGGGAGGGGACGGGGCCAGCCCCAGCATTTT.

V usage is TRBV4-2 and J usage is TRBJ2-2, with TRBD1 matching 10 bases. Germline CDR1 LGHNA, CDR2 YNFKEQ. The CDR3 is 17 residues long. Trimming at V came to 4 bases and at J to 6 bases, leaving 11 bases not matched to a gene. As DNA, the CDR3 is TGTGCCAGCAGCCCCGGGACAGGGGATATTGTTTCCGGGGAGCTGTTTTTT. This gives the protein CASSPGTGDIVSGELFF.

The chain employs TRBV5-6 and TRBJ1-1; D is undetermined. V was clipped by 2 bases and J by 4 bases, with 12 bases between them. The CDR3 has 14 amino acids. Looked up from germline, CDR1 is SGHDT and CDR2 is YYEEEE. The CDR3 protein is CASSFSYYSTEAFF. The CDR3 bases are TGTGCCAGCAGCTTCAGTTATTACAGCACTGAAGCTTTCTTT.

This chain uses TRBV7-8 with TRBJ2-1; 9 nucleotides agree with TRBD2. The CDR3 is made up of 16 amino acids. Germline loops: CDR1 SGHVS, CDR2 FQNEAQ. Trimming removed 5 bases from V and 6 bases from J; junction bases left unmatched: 11. The CDR3 loop reads CASSPRLAVASNEQFF. The CDR3 DNA reads as TGTGCCAGCAGCCCGCGACTAGCGGTGGCCTCCAATGAGCAGTTCTTC. Complete variable domain (other parts from reference TRBV7-8 and TRBJ2-1): GAGVSQSPRYKVAKRGQDVALRCDPISGHVSLFWYQQALGQGPEFLTYFQNEAQLDKSGLPSDRFFAERPEGSVSTLKIQRTQQEDSAVYLCASSPRLAVASNEQFFGPGTRLTVL.

The chain couples TRBV29-1 to TRBJ2-6; TRBD1 matches 7 bases. J was trimmed by 0 bases and V by 6 bases; bases with no gene match: 14. CDR1 and CDR2 from the germline V gene are SQVTM and ANQGSEA. This CDR3 has 18 residues. The CDR3 region is CSVLRRDSLFSGANVLTF. For the CDR3, the DNA is TGCAGCGTCCTCCGCCGGGACAGCCTATTCTCTGGGGCCAACGTCCTGACTTTC.

The chain couples TRBV2 to TRBJ2-7; TRBD1 matches 7 bases. Germline CDR1 is SNHLY and CDR2 is FYNNEI. Germline trimming cut 6 bases from V and 5 bases from J; bases unmatched to any gene: 4. The CDR3 length is 12 residues. The CDR3 loop is CASRRQGHEQYF. CDR3 DNA: TGTGCCAGCAGGCGACAGGGTCACGAGCAGTACTTC.

This chain connects TRBV5-4 to TRBJ2-1; TRBD2 agrees at 8 bases. V lost 3 bases, J lost 0 bases, and 5 bases stayed unmatched. The CDR3 contains 16 residues. Germline assignment: CDR1 SGHNT and CDR2 YYREEE (reference sequence). CDR3 sequence: CASSSLAGSSYNEQFF. CDR3 bases: TGTGCCAGCAGCTCCCTAGCGGGTAGCTCCTACAATGAGCAGTTCTTC.

The rearrangement joins TRBV2 to TRBJ2-2; TRBD2 agrees at 8 bases. With V trimmed by 8 bases and J by 7 bases, 15 bases remained unmatched. The CDR3 spans 16 residues. In germline, CDR1 is SNHLY, CDR2 FYNNEI. CDR3 amino acids: CASRNLTSEDGGELFF. CDR3 DNA: TGTGCCAGCCGGAACCTGACTAGCGAGGACGGCGGGGAGCTGTTTTTT. Variable domain in full (rest from reference TRBV2 and TRBJ2-2): EPEVTQTPSHQVTQMGQEVILRCVPISNHLYFYWYRQILGQKVEFLVSFYNNEISEKSEIFDDQFSVERPDGSNFTLKIRSTKLEDSAMYFCASRNLTSEDGGELFFGEGSRLTVL.

Here the CDR3 DNA reads TGTGCCAGCAGCGAAGACAGGGTCAATAATTCACCCCTCCACTTT. This gives the protein CASSEDRVNNSPLHF. The chain is built from TRBV7-2 and TRBJ1-6, with TRBD1 identical over 7 bases. Germline lookup yields CDR1 SGHTA and CDR2 FQGNSA. This CDR3 is built from 15 residues. Trimming removed 5 bases from V and 5 bases from J; junction bases left unmatched: 6. The full variable domain, with the rest looked up from reference TRBV7-2 and TRBJ1-6, is GAGVSQSPSNKVTEKGKDVELRCDPISGHTALYWYRQSLGQGLEFLIYFQGNSAPDKSGLPSDRFSAERTGGSVSTLTIQRTQQEDSAVYLCASSEDRVNNSPLHFGNGTRLTVT.

V and J are TRBV5-6 and TRBJ1-5, with D uncertain. Trimming took off 4 bases at V and 0 bases at J, with 5 bases between the two ends. This CDR3 comprises 13 residues. Germline loops: CDR1 SGHDT, CDR2 YYEEEE. CDR3 residues: CASSPGSNQPQHF. The CDR3 bases are TGTGCCAGCAGCCCAGGTAGCAATCAGCCCCAGCATTTT.

This chain joins TRBV5-6 and TRBJ1-6; TRBD1 matches at 7 bases. There are 14 residues in the CDR3. V lost 0 bases and J lost 7; bases outside the gene matches: 1. Per the germline V gene, CDR1 is SGHDT and CDR2 is YYEEEE. The chain's CDR3 is CASSLEQGNSPLHF. The CDR3 DNA reads TGTGCCAGCAGCTTGGAACAGGGGAATTCACCCCTCCACTTT.

The V gene is TRBV6-5, the J gene TRBJ1-5, with unresolved D. Germline V gene sequence: CDR1 MNHEY, CDR2 SVGAGI. This CDR3 has 16 amino acids. V was pared by 1 base and J by 0 bases, with 10 bases between. The CDR3 sequence is CASSYFGIGSNQPQHF. CDR3 in DNA: TGTGCCAGCAGTTACTTCGGGATCGGTAGCAATCAGCCCCAGCATTTT.